This TCR beta chain appears in the sequencing data of a study of CD8 T cells in ankylosing spondylitis. This CDR3 is 13 amino acids long. V lost 5 bases and J 3 bases, leaving 11 bases between the germline ends. TCRdb analysed the 5' RACE reads with MiXCR anew, one entry per CDR3 protein. Of 40,000 to 55,000 distinct CDR3 sequences detected, approximately 7% appear once; the ten largest clones hold around 7.8%. Ten or more counts support this clonotype. This clonotype was obtained from a female donor with ankylosing spondylitis or in good health (not recorded which). The sample comprised blood, either unsorted or a sorted T cell fraction (not recorded which). This chain links TRBV12-3 or TRBV12-4 with TRBJ2-7; perhaps TRBD1 as D (6 bases). CDR3 sequence reads: CASSLWTVYEQYF. The CDR3 DNA is TGTGCCAGCAGTCTCTGGACAGTCTACGAGCAGTACTTC.